This T cell receptor beta chain was sequenced for a study of blood T cell repertoires in COVID-19. Study at large: Some COVID-19 samples were acute and others convalescent; all came from the United States, Italy and Spain.

The CDR3 loop spans 13 amino acids. V was clipped by 3 bases and J by 5 bases, with 8 bases between them. Seattle patients were enrolled during active infection and followed longitudinally. Original processing notes: Using reference gene primer amplification, nucleated cell counts were estimated. The method was immunoSEQ multiplex PCR; TCRdb's version includes in-frame clones alone and lacks a portion of them. The V and J calls and the clone size are those of that table, but D and trimming were determined from the DNA. Seen here are about 410,000 clones, about 91% observed once, and the top ten hold approximately 1.5%.

The sequence derives from a woman in her 40s with COVID-19, enrolled during active disease. Sequencing was performed on peripheral blood. The chain employs TRBV12-3 or TRBV12-4 and TRBJ2-1, with a possible D match to TRBD2 (5 bases). The CDR3 protein is CASSFGRDNEQFF. In DNA form, the CDR3 reads TGTGCCAGCAGTTTTGGGAGAGACAATGAGCAGTTCTTC.